The present entry profiles one T cell receptor beta chain with its context. Its antigen specificity is not known. No base quality values were provided; no much bigger clone lies one nucleotide off. The germline V gene (reference sequence) specifies LNHDA as CDR1 and SQIVND as CDR2. The germline V and J ends show losses of 4 bases and 3 bases respectively, and no gene match explains 2 bases of the junction. The CDR3 contains 13 residues, cysteine and phenylalanine counted. Only the CDR3 portion is preserved as DNA: 39 bases, with reading frame beginning at the first base. TCRbeta CDR3 regions were amplified from genomic DNA by means of the immunoSEQ Assay, a bias-controlled multiplex PCR. In the original analysis: Nucleated cell counts per sample were estimated from amplification of reference gene primers within the assay. Sequence reads were collapsed and filtered to measure the absolute abundance of every unique TCRbeta CDR3 rearrangement. For each sample, productive Simpson clonality was calculated as the square root of Simpson's diversity index over productive rearrangements. This is the immuneACCESS table as TCRdb keeps it, with only in-frame sequences that have V and J called. A part of the clones is gone; compared with another copy, unresolved V genes explain less than half, and the rest is unexplained. V and J calls and clone size are given by that table; D and trimming were obtained from the DNA. The sample table holds fewer than 100,000 clones, of which around 75% were seen once. The biggest ten clones account for around 22% of the sample.

This sample was taken from a study of blood T cell repertoires in COVID-19 (dated by TCRdb to the early 2020s). Concerning the study at large: Collaborator samples came from the United States, Italy and Spain and covered acute and convalescent phases of COVID-19. A de-identified subject ID, COVID-19 status, age in years and sex were almost always included in the sample metadata. The repertoires were made available in a free public database intended to serve as a resource for research on the immune response to SARS-CoV-2. The material from the prospective study consisted of cDNA or gDNA derived from T cells, B-cell-depleted T cells, or PBMCs. Subjects who had been exposed to COVID-19, were actively infected with it, or had recovered from it provided the deeply sampled blood TCRbeta repertoires that made up the dataset. Where available, HLA class I and class II types were taken from metadata supplied by the sample provider and were not determined by assay-based typing. Samples were obtained from the ongoing ImmuneRACE study (first 160 participants) and from about 1,300 subjects provided by 6 global collaborators. Overall study outcomes, separate from this receptor: The amount of clinical and demographic metadata varied by source and participant and was provided uncurated.

Collaborating institutions collected whole blood in K2EDTA tubes following their own protocols. For TCRbeta analysis, collaborators shipped samples as frozen whole blood, isolated PBMCs, or DNA extracted from either of those sample types. The source material was peripheral blood. The clonotype was recovered from a man between 65 and 79 years old with acute or convalescent COVID-19. The chain links TRBV19 with TRBJ2-5, with 7 bases matching TRBD1. The CDR3 region has the sequence CASSRDREETQYF. The DNA reads as follows: TGTGCCAGTAGTAGGGACAGAGAAGAGACCCAGTACTTC. With the portions outside the CDR3 filled from the reference TRBV19 and TRBJ2-5 genes, the complete variable region becomes DGGITQSPKYLFRKEGQNVTLSCEQNLNHDAMYWYRQDPGQGLRLIYYSQIVNDFQKGDIAEGYSVSREKKESFPLTVTSAQKNPTAFYLCASSRDREETQYFGPGTRLLVL.